The clone carrying this T cell receptor beta chain was counted many times. Its specificity is not known. The CDR3 is made up of 16 amino acids. Germline loops: CDR1 MDHEN, CDR2 SYDVKM. The ends lost 3 bases at V and 6 bases at J; junction bases unmatched: 5. Findings of the study overall: In terms of TCR gene usage, tumor memory CD4+ T cells clustered together with blood and lymph node memory CD4+ cells, as well as with lymph node naive CD4+ cells.

Treg sorting used a CD4+CD25+CD127-/low gate. Each CDR3 protein is one row after TCRdb ran MiXCR on the 5' RACE reads. This table holds about 43,000 distinct CDR3 sequences, 22% found once. This sequence joins TRBV28 and TRBJ2-3, with 14 bases identical to TRBD2. This TCR was sampled from a female donor with breast cancer. What was sequenced was Tregs sorted from a lymph node. DNA of the CDR3: TGTGCCAGCAGTTTGCGGACTAGCGGGAGGTTCGATACGCAGTATTTT. It yields the protein CASSLRTSGRFDTQYF.